Listed below are T cell receptor beta chains from one sample, sequenced in a study of blood T cell repertoires in COVID-19. TCRdb keeps only in-frame clones here, not all; method: immunoSEQ multiplex PCR. The sample has 200,000 to 300,000 clones, around nine tenths seen once. The sequenced sample consisted of PBMCs or T cells enriched from blood (not recorded which). The receptors come from a woman aged 18-29 years who had recovered from COVID-19. Each CDR3 is given with its conserved first and last residue. A D gene is named only where the DNA matches it firmly. Part of the rows lack a size; the others show once, few, many or a class for expanded clones.

d_gene: TRBD1; v_gene: TRBV27; j_gene: TRBJ1-6; abundance: NA; CDR3aa: CASGTGRDSPLHF; CDR3nt: TGTGCCAGCGGGACAGGGAGGGATTCACCCCTCCACTTT
d_gene: NA; v_gene: TRBV6-5; j_gene: TRBJ1-1; abundance: NA; CDR3aa: CASSYWPGGNTEAFF; CDR3nt: TGTGCCAGCAGTTACTGGCCGGGGGGAAACACTGAAGCTTTCTTT
d_gene: TRBD1; v_gene: TRBV5-6; j_gene: TRBJ2-5; abundance: NA; CDR3aa: CASSPAGQGTETQYF; CDR3nt: TGTGCCAGCAGCCCAGCGGGACAGGGTACGGAGACCCAGTACTTC
d_gene: TRBD1; v_gene: TRBV19; j_gene: TRBJ2-2; abundance: few; CDR3aa: CATTDRVKRNTGELFF; CDR3nt: TGTGCCACCACCGACAGGGTCAAAAGAAACACCGGGGAGCTGTTTTTT
d_gene: TRBD2; v_gene: TRBV29-1; j_gene: TRBJ2-1; abundance: few; CDR3aa: CSEVTSGINEQFF; CDR3nt: TGCAGCGAAGTGACTAGCGGGATCAATGAGCAGTTCTTC
d_gene: NA; v_gene: TRBV5-1; j_gene: TRBJ2-1; abundance: NA; CDR3aa: CASSRPEAYNEQFF; CDR3nt: TGCGCCAGCTCCCGCCCTGAGGCCTACAATGAGCAGTTCTTC
d_gene: TRBD2; v_gene: TRBV9; j_gene: TRBJ2-3; abundance: NA; CDR3aa: CASNHRGGSSRTDTQYF; CDR3nt: TGTGCCAGCAACCACCGGGGGGGGTCTAGTCGCACAGATACGCAGTATTTT
d_gene: NA; v_gene: TRBV27; j_gene: TRBJ1-6; abundance: NA; CDR3aa: CASSLYPGHGLTGFNSPLHF; CDR3nt: TGTGCCAGCAGTTTATACCCTGGGCATGGCCTCACAGGCTTTAATTCACCCCTCCACTTT
d_gene: TRBD2; v_gene: TRBV5-1; j_gene: TRBJ2-1; abundance: NA; CDR3aa: CASSLGGSGRIYNEQFF; CDR3nt: TGCGCCAGCAGCTTGGGGGGTAGCGGGAGAATCTACAATGAGCAGTTCTTC
d_gene: TRBD2; v_gene: TRBV3-1/TRBV3-2; j_gene: TRBJ2-2; abundance: NA; CDR3aa: CASSQTSYNTGELFF; CDR3nt: TGTGCCAGCAGCCAGACTAGCTACAACACCGGGGAGCTGTTTTTT
d_gene: TRBD2; v_gene: TRBV3-1/TRBV3-2; j_gene: TRBJ2-5; abundance: NA; CDR3aa: CASSQESGLARAQYF; CDR3nt: TGTGCCAGCAGCCAAGAATCCGGACTAGCGAGGGCCCAGTACTTC
d_gene: TRBD1; v_gene: TRBV29-1; j_gene: TRBJ1-1; abundance: once; CDR3aa: CSGAFVDREDSLYTEAFF; CDR3nt: TGCAGCGGGGCTTTCGTGGACAGGGAGGATTCCTTATACACTGAAGCTTTCTTT
d_gene: TRBD2; v_gene: TRBV11-2; j_gene: TRBJ2-7; abundance: NA; CDR3aa: CASSLGGGRARYEQYF; CDR3nt: TGTGCCAGCAGCTTAGGCGGCGGGAGGGCCCGCTACGAGCAGTACTTC
d_gene: NA; v_gene: TRBV7-6; j_gene: TRBJ2-1; abundance: few; CDR3aa: CASSLAADPTYNEQFF; CDR3nt: TGTGCCAGCAGCTTAGCAGCGGATCCGACCTACAATGAGCAGTTCTTC
d_gene: TRBD1; v_gene: TRBV14; j_gene: TRBJ1-4; abundance: NA; CDR3aa: CASSLAGGRREKLFF; CDR3nt: TGTGCCAGCAGCCTAGCAGGGGGCCGGCGAGAAAAACTGTTTTTT
d_gene: NA; v_gene: TRBV30; j_gene: TRBJ1-2; abundance: NA; CDR3aa: CAWGELEEAF; CDR3nt: TGTGCCTGGGGAGAACTCGAAGAGGCCTTC
d_gene: NA; v_gene: TRBV7-2; j_gene: TRBJ2-5; abundance: NA; CDR3aa: CASSLGPGGGPIGETQYF; CDR3nt: TGTGCCAGCAGCTTAGGGCCGGGCGGCGGGCCAATTGGGGAGACCCAGTACTTC
d_gene: NA; v_gene: TRBV7-9; j_gene: TRBJ2-1; abundance: NA; CDR3aa: CASSLSVPTRYNEQFF; CDR3nt: TGTGCCAGCAGCTTATCGGTCCCTACCCGCTACAATGAGCAGTTCTTC
d_gene: NA; v_gene: TRBV20-1; j_gene: TRBJ2-7; abundance: NA; CDR3aa: CSASPNRFEQYF; CDR3nt: TGCAGTGCTAGTCCGAACAGGTTCGAGCAGTACTTC
d_gene: NA; v_gene: TRBV3-1/TRBV3-2; j_gene: TRBJ1-1; abundance: NA; CDR3aa: CASSQVLMELRVNTEAFF; CDR3nt: TGTGCCAGCAGCCAAGTATTAATGGAGCTACGGGTGAACACTGAAGCTTTCTTT
d_gene: NA; v_gene: TRBV7-9; j_gene: TRBJ2-7; abundance: NA; CDR3aa: CASGGIAIDEQYF; CDR3nt: TGTGCCAGCGGGGGGATCGCTATCGACGAGCAGTACTTC
d_gene: NA; v_gene: TRBV3-1/TRBV3-2; j_gene: TRBJ2-5; abundance: NA; CDR3aa: CASSQGRRPSETQYF; CDR3nt: TGTGCCAGCAGCCAAGGTCGACGGCCTAGTGAGACCCAGTACTTC
d_gene: TRBD1; v_gene: TRBV5-4; j_gene: TRBJ2-5; abundance: NA; CDR3aa: CASSSRTGVETQYF; CDR3nt: TGTGCCAGCAGCTCCCGGACAGGGGTAGAGACCCAGTACTTC
d_gene: TRBD1; v_gene: TRBV11-2; j_gene: TRBJ2-5; abundance: NA; CDR3aa: CASSRQGGVTQYF; CDR3nt: TGTGCCAGCAGCCGACAGGGGGGGGTGACCCAGTACTTC
d_gene: TRBD1; v_gene: TRBV19; j_gene: TRBJ1-5; abundance: few; CDR3aa: CASSIAPGQGGQPQHF; CDR3nt: TGTGCCAGTAGTATAGCCCCGGGACAGGGCGGGCAGCCCCAGCATTTT
d_gene: NA; v_gene: TRBV19; j_gene: TRBJ1-5; abundance: NA; CDR3aa: CASGGSNQPQHF; CDR3nt: TGTGCCAGTGGTGGCAGTAATCAGCCCCAGCATTTT
d_gene: NA; v_gene: TRBV6-5; j_gene: TRBJ1-2; abundance: NA; CDR3aa: CASRETATQYGYTF; CDR3nt: TGTGCCAGCAGGGAGACAGCCACCCAATATGGCTACACCTTC
d_gene: TRBD1; v_gene: TRBV3-1/TRBV3-2; j_gene: TRBJ1-5; abundance: NA; CDR3aa: CASSQNAGTGNQPQHF; CDR3nt: TGTGCCAGCAGCCAAAACGCCGGGACAGGGAATCAGCCCCAGCATTTT
d_gene: TRBD1; v_gene: TRBV12-3/TRBV12-4; j_gene: TRBJ2-7; abundance: NA; CDR3aa: CASSLGQNYEQYF; CDR3nt: TGTGCCAGCAGTTTGGGACAGAACTACGAGCAGTACTTC
d_gene: TRBD1; v_gene: TRBV10-3; j_gene: TRBJ1-4; abundance: NA; CDR3aa: CAISARDRDEKLFF; CDR3nt: TGTGCCATCAGTGCCCGGGACAGGGACGAAAAACTGTTTTTT
d_gene: NA; v_gene: TRBV29-1; j_gene: TRBJ1-1; abundance: NA; CDR3aa: CSVEGGTGGTEAFF; CDR3nt: TGCAGCGTTGAGGGCGGGACGGGGGGCACTGAAGCTTTCTTT
d_gene: TRBD1; v_gene: TRBV2; j_gene: TRBJ1-2; abundance: NA; CDR3aa: CASSAQGYYGYTF; CDR3nt: TGTGCCAGCAGTGCACAGGGGTACTATGGCTACACCTTC
d_gene: NA; v_gene: TRBV6-1; j_gene: TRBJ1-2; abundance: NA; CDR3aa: CASSERQQGGGYTF; CDR3nt: TGTGCCAGCAGTGAAAGGCAACAAGGCGGAGGCTACACCTTC
d_gene: NA; v_gene: TRBV9; j_gene: TRBJ2-7; abundance: once; CDR3aa: CASSDLYGGPPYEQYF; CDR3nt: TGTGCCAGCAGCGACCTTTACGGGGGGCCCCCCTACGAGCAGTACTTC
d_gene: TRBD1; v_gene: TRBV27; j_gene: TRBJ1-6; abundance: NA; CDR3aa: CASRPDRDFTSPLHF; CDR3nt: TGTGCCAGCAGACCGGACAGGGACTTTACTTCACCCCTCCACTTT
d_gene: NA; v_gene: TRBV10-3; j_gene: TRBJ2-1; abundance: NA; CDR3aa: CAISVTSSSYNEQFF; CDR3nt: TGTGCCATCAGTGTAACTTCTAGCTCCTACAATGAGCAGTTCTTC
d_gene: NA; v_gene: TRBV11-2; j_gene: TRBJ1-4; abundance: NA; CDR3aa: CASSLAGRATNEKLFF; CDR3nt: TGTGCCAGCAGCTTAGCAGGGAGGGCAACTAATGAAAAACTGTTTTTT
d_gene: TRBD2; v_gene: TRBV2; j_gene: TRBJ2-1; abundance: NA; CDR3aa: CASKGAGSSYNEQFF; CDR3nt: TGTGCCAGCAAGGGAGCGGGGTCCTCCTACAATGAGCAGTTCTTC
d_gene: TRBD1; v_gene: TRBV16; j_gene: TRBJ2-7; abundance: NA; CDR3aa: CASSRDSGPREQYF; CDR3nt: TGTGCCAGCAGCCGGGACAGCGGACCTAGGGAGCAGTACTTC
d_gene: NA; v_gene: TRBV11-2; j_gene: TRBJ1-2; abundance: NA; CDR3aa: CASSDRRAYGYTF; CDR3nt: TGTGCCAGCAGCGACCGGAGGGCCTATGGCTACACCTTC
d_gene: TRBD1; v_gene: TRBV29-1; j_gene: TRBJ1-2; abundance: NA; CDR3aa: CSVDRAHYGYTF; CDR3nt: TGCAGCGTGGACAGGGCTCACTATGGCTACACCTTC
d_gene: TRBD1; v_gene: TRBV7-9; j_gene: TRBJ1-4; abundance: NA; CDR3aa: CASSLAGTANEKLFF; CDR3nt: TGTGCCAGCAGCTTAGCCGGGACAGCTAATGAAAAACTGTTTTTT
d_gene: NA; v_gene: TRBV7-9; j_gene: TRBJ1-2; abundance: NA; CDR3aa: CASSGRGLANYGYTF; CDR3nt: TGTGCCAGCAGCGGGCGAGGGTTAGCTAACTATGGCTACACCTTC
d_gene: NA; v_gene: TRBV29-1; j_gene: TRBJ1-5; abundance: NA; CDR3aa: CSVKDTNQPQHF; CDR3nt: TGCAGCGTTAAGGACACCAATCAGCCCCAGCATTTT
d_gene: TRBD2; v_gene: TRBV4-2; j_gene: TRBJ2-7; abundance: NA; CDR3aa: CASSPEPGLGDEQYF; CDR3nt: TGTGCCAGCAGTCCCGAACCGGGACTAGGGGACGAGCAGTACTTC
d_gene: NA; v_gene: TRBV30; j_gene: TRBJ2-7; abundance: NA; CDR3aa: CAWSEHAGSYEQYF; CDR3nt: TGTGCCTGGAGTGAACACGCGGGCAGCTACGAGCAGTACTTC